A single sample gave rise to the 10 T cell receptor beta chains below, sequenced in a study of T cell repertoires in cytomegalovirus infection. TCRdb used MiXCR to reprocess the reads, holding one entry per CDR3 protein. The sample includes roughly 500,000 distinct CDR3 sequences, around 11% of them seen just once. The source material was PBMCs. The receptors originated from a human donor in good health (CMV status not recorded). Some clones in this sample may be carry-over from other donors' samples.

The V gene is TRBV12-3 or TRBV12-4, the J gene TRBJ1-5; D not resolved. The CDR3 length is 15 residues. Trimming took 3 bases from V and 7 from J, leaving 16 bases between them. As DNA, the CDR3 is TGTGCCAGCAGTTTCACCCTCTCCTCTGGACAGCCCCAGCATTTT. Translated: CASSFTLSSGQPQHF.

This clonotype was recorded at least ten times. The gene calls are TRBV12-3 or TRBV12-4 and TRBJ1-5; D is undetermined. Trimming removed 1 base at V and 7 bases at J, with 5 bases between. The CDR3 contains 12 residues. This CDR3 is CASSLEVQPQHF. The CDR3 coding sequence is TGTGCCAGCAGTTTAGAGGTCCAGCCCCAGCATTTT.

In its sample, this clonotype was seen once. CDR3 nucleotides: TGTGCCACCAGTGAGGGGACAGGGGGAGGCAATCAGCCCCAGCATTTT. Its translation is CATSEGTGGGNQPQHF. The chain joins TRBV24-1 to TRBJ1-5; 11 nucleotides line up with TRBD1. In germline, CDR1 is KGHDR, CDR2 SFDVKD. Trimming cost V 4 bases and J 2 bases; bases outside gene matches: 3. This CDR3 comprises 16 residues.

There are many counts of this clonotype. The chain employs TRBV19 and TRBJ2-7; 8 positions agree with TRBD1. V lost 6 bases, J lost 8 bases, and 9 bases stayed unmatched. The V gene's germline CDR1 is LNHDA and CDR2 SQIVND (reference sequence). The CDR3 has 13 amino acids. In DNA, the CDR3 is TGTGCCAGTAGCTCACAGGGGGACGTTAAGCAGTACTTC. This sequence encodes CASSSQGDVKQYF.

This chain connects TRBV25-1 to TRBJ1-1; 10 bases match TRBD1. Trimming took 6 bases from V and 1 from J; bases not matched to a gene: 5. The CDR3 totals 15 residues. Per the germline V gene, CDR1 is MGHDK and CDR2 is SYGVNS. Here the CDR3 DNA reads TGTGCCAGCAGACAGACAGGGGGCACGAACACTGAAGCTTTCTTT. This codes for CASRQTGGTNTEAFF.

This clonotype was seen only a few times. This chain uses TRBV27 with TRBJ1-1, with D unclear. The V gene lost 8 bases and the J gene lost 5 bases, with 15 bases spanning the gap. There are 13 residues in the CDR3. From germline, CDR1 is MNHEY and CDR2 SMNVEV (reference sequence). CDR3 region: CASLSSWGTEAFF. CDR3 sequence (DNA): TGTGCCAGCCTATCCTCTTGGGGAACTGAAGCTTTCTTT.

This clonotype has more than one count but fewer than ten. The V gene is TRBV5-1, the J gene TRBJ1-2; weak D call: TRBD1 (6 bases). Germline V gene sequence: CDR1 SGHRS, CDR2 YFSETQ. The CDR3 consists of 15 residues. With 0 bases removed from V and 8 bases from J, the gap between germline ends came to 17 bases. The CDR3, as DNA: TGCGCCAGCAGCTTGGGGCGGTCACAGGGTTTCGGCTACACCTTC. Translating it yields CASSLGRSQGFGYTF.

This clonotype was recorded at least ten times. V is TRBV7-2 and J is TRBJ1-1; D gene unclear. The V and J ends lost 1 base and 4 bases respectively, with 22 bases between them. The germline V gene has CDR1 SGHTA and CDR2 FQGNSA. The CDR3 runs to 18 residues. The CDR3 is CASSLGRVGLRKGTEAFF. Here the CDR3 DNA reads TGTGCCAGCAGCTTAGGGAGGGTAGGGTTGAGAAAAGGCACTGAAGCTTTCTTT.

This clonotype has just a few counts. The chain carries TRBV5-1 and TRBJ1-1; D ambiguous. The germline V gene has CDR1 SGHRS and CDR2 YFSETQ. V was shortened by 0 bases and J by 3 bases, with 9 bases between the two germline ends. CDR3 size: 14 residues. CDR3 in amino acids: CASSLGPVDTEAFF. DNA of the CDR3: TGCGCCAGCAGCTTGGGGCCGGTGGACACTGAAGCTTTCTTT.

This clonotype was seen a handful of times. The junction shows a germline mismatch at one end, possibly a read error. The genes are TRBV6-5 and TRBJ2-7; 12 positions match TRBD2. Looked up from germline, CDR1 is MNHEY and CDR2 is SVGAGI. The CDR3 runs 18 residues. This CDR3 is CASSYSGLAGSFSHEQYF. CDR3 bases: TGTGCCAGCAGTTACTCAGGACTAGCGGGATCCTTCTCCCACGAGCAGTACTTC.